This T cell receptor (beta chain) comes out of a study of blood T cell repertoires in COVID-19. Study in general: Samples taken during acute and convalescent COVID-19 were collected in the United States, Italy and Spain.

Original data processing: Reference gene primer amplification yielded estimated nucleated cell counts. TCRdb's table, derived via immunoSEQ multiplex PCR, lists solely in-frame clones and lacks some. V and J calls and clone size follow that table, whereas D and trimming were derived from the DNA. Counted here are around 700,000 clones, approximately 90% occurring once; the ten biggest clones make up approximately 0.25%. This clonotype originated in a woman between 18 and 29 years old with acute or convalescent COVID-19. The sequenced sample consisted of peripheral blood.

The CDR3 loop is CASSSTETNYGYTF. The CDR3 nucleotides are TGCGCCAGCAGCTCGACAGAGACTAACTATGGCTACACCTTC. The rearrangement uses TRBV5-1 and TRBJ1-2; D perhaps matches TRBD1 (5 bases). The CDR3 extends over 14 amino acids. Germline CDR1 and CDR2: SGHRS and YFSETQ. V lost 3 bases and J lost 0, with 9 bases in between. Complete variable domain (other parts from reference TRBV5-1 and TRBJ1-2): KAGVTQTPRYLIKTRGQQVTLSCSPISGHRSVSWYQQTPGQGLQFLFEYFSETQRNKGNFPGRFSGRQFSNSRSEMNVSTLELGDSALYLCASSSTETNYGYTFGSGTRLTVV.